This entry lists 22 T cell receptor beta chains sequenced from one sample in a study of blood T cells in healthy people across ages. The use of a sample-barcoded 5' primer and a J-beta primer mix characterized a second PCR of roughly 6 to 11 cycles. One entry per CDR3 protein, called by TCRdb with MiXCR from the 5' RACE reads. In the table there are around 670,000 distinct CDR3 sequences, approximately 30% of which are singletons. The sequenced sample was blood. These receptor sequences come from a woman of 80 years or more in good health.

The V and J genes are TRBV27 and TRBJ2-5; 8 bases agree with TRBD2. The J call may be faulty, since TRBJ2-7 better matches the DNA end. Germline loops: CDR1 MNHEY, CDR2 SMNVEV (reference sequence). The CDR3 has 14 residues. In nucleotides, the CDR3 is TGTGCCAGCAGCCGTCGGGAGGGCCTGGGCGAGCAGTACTTC. This gives the protein CASSRREGLGEQYF.

This clonotype was found many times. The chain has TRBV6-5 and TRBJ1-2; D is undetermined. Trimming pared 0 bases from V and 4 bases from J, leaving 15 bases between. The CDR3 contains 16 residues. Per the germline V gene, CDR1 is MNHEY and CDR2 is SVGAGI. The DNA of the CDR3 is TGTGCCAGCAGTTACTCGGGTGCAGGAGCTAGCTATGGCTACACCTTC. It codes for CASSYSGAGASYGYTF.

This clonotype appeared many times. V and J are TRBV7-2 and TRBJ1-1; 7 bases are a match to TRBD1. Losses at the gene ends were 5 bases for V and 0 bases for J; bases not matched to a gene: 9. This CDR3 has 16 amino acids. Germline CDR1 is SGHTA and CDR2 is FQGNSA. CDR3 residues: CASSRDRVYMNTEAFF. The CDR3 DNA sequence: TGTGCCAGCAGCCGGGACAGAGTGTACATGAACACTGAAGCTTTCTTT.

This clonotype was detected many times. V usage is TRBV7-9 and J usage is TRBJ2-7; D not resolved. From germline, CDR1 is SEHNR and CDR2 FQNEAQ (reference sequence). CDR3 size: 14 residues. Trimming left V 7 bases short and J 0 bases short, with 13 bases between. CDR3 protein: CASTSPLGSYEQYF. CDR3 sequence (DNA): TGTGCCAGCACCAGCCCCTTGGGCTCCTACGAGCAGTACTTC. The whole variable domain, remainder taken from reference TRBV7-9 and TRBJ2-7, is DTGVSQNPRHKITKRGQNVTFRCDPISEHNRLYWYRQTLGQGPEFLTYFQNEAQLEKSRLLSDRFSAERPKGSFSTLEIQRTEQGDSAMYLCASTSPLGSYEQYFGPGTRLTVT.

The CDR3 DNA is TGTGCCTGGAGTGTAAGTAGAGCTTATGGCTACACCTTC. Its translation: CAWSVSRAYGYTF. The V and J genes are TRBV30 and TRBJ1-2, with D hard to call. There are 13 residues in the CDR3. Trimming shortened V by 0 bases and J by 5 bases, and 10 bases separated the two germline ends. Germline V gene sequence: CDR1 GTSNPN, CDR2 SVGIG (reference sequence).

Concerning this clonotype itself: This sequence may be a read error, since a much larger clone differs from it by one base. CDR3 region: CASSLAIHPRGNRPQHF. CDR3 sequence (DNA): TGCGCCAGCAGCTTGGCTATACATCCACGGGGCAATCGGCCCCAGCATTTT. The chain recombines TRBV5-1 with TRBJ1-5, with a possible D match to TRBD1 (5 bases). The germline CDR1 and CDR2 sequences are SGHRS and YFSETQ. The CDR3 runs 17 residues.

Ten or more counts support this clonotype. One end of the junction does not line up with germline, which may come from a read error. The chain uses TRBV20-1 and TRBJ1-2; TRBD1 matches 8 bases. This CDR3 has 14 amino acids. Germline V lookup: CDR1 DFQATT, CDR2 SNEGSKA (reference sequence). Here the CDR3 reads CSATRQGHNDGYTF. CDR3 bases: TGCAGTGCTACGCGACAGGGGCATAACGATGGCTACACCTTC.

This clonotype was observed many times. The CDR3 here is CASSHSGTDDYNEQFF. CDR3 sequence (DNA): TGTGCCAGCAGCCACTCCGGGACAGATGACTACAATGAGCAGTTCTTC. The chain joins TRBV5-6 to TRBJ2-1; TRBD1 matches 7 bases. Germline CDR1 and CDR2: SGHDT and YYEEEE. The CDR3 consists of 16 residues. The ends lost 4 bases at V and 3 bases at J; junction bases unmatched: 10.

In this sample, this clonotype turned up many times. One junction end does not reproduce the germline sequence, and a read error may be involved. The V and J genes are TRBV7-2 and TRBJ2-3; D call uncertain. CDR3 length: 11 amino acids. Germline V gene data show CDR1 as SGHTA and CDR2 as FQGNSA. For the CDR3, the DNA is TGCGCCAGCAGCTCCTTAGATACGCAGTATTTT. Translated: CASSSLDTQYF.

In the case of this clonotype: The junction does not match germline at one end; this may be a read error. The rearrangement links TRBV20-1 to TRBJ2-2, with a possible D match to TRBD2 (6 bases). The V gene's germline CDR1 is DFQATT and CDR2 SNEGSKA (reference sequence). This CDR3 has 14 residues. DNA for the CDR3: TGCAGTGCTAGGGAGGGTTTGAGCACCGGGGAGCGGTTTTTT. Its translation is CSAREGLSTGERFF.

This clonotype was detected many times. This chain joins TRBV20-1 and TRBJ2-3; 10 bases are shared with TRBD2. J gave up 7 bases and V 6 bases, and 7 bases lay outside the gene matches. Germline-derived CDR1 and CDR2 are DFQATT and SNEGSKA (reference sequence). The length of the CDR3 is 13 residues. This CDR3 reads CSAVLAGVYTQYF. The CDR3 DNA is TGCAGTGCAGTCCTAGCGGGGGTTTATACGCAGTATTTT.

This chain joins TRBV12-3 or TRBV12-4 and TRBJ2-5; TRBD2 aligns across 8 bases. The CDR3 is made up of 11 amino acids. The CDR3 coding sequence is TGTGCAACGGGGGGGCAAGAGACCCAGTACTTC. It encodes CATGGQETQYF.

This clonotype was seen a handful of times. V usage is TRBV25-1 and J usage is TRBJ2-2, with D unresolved. The CDR3 contains 15 residues. V was clipped by 3 bases and J by 0 bases, with 8 bases between them. Germline CDR1 reads MGHDK; CDR2 reads SYGVNS. CDR3 residues: CASSDPNTNTGELFF. As DNA, the CDR3 is TGTGCCAGCAGTGATCCGAATACGAACACCGGGGAGCTGTTTTTT.

Only a few counts were recorded for this clonotype. A much larger clone sits a single nucleotide away, making a read error possible. This chain joins TRBV6-5 and TRBJ1-2; D gene ambiguous. This CDR3 spans 14 amino acids. The germline V and J ends were trimmed by 0 bases and 3 bases, with 8 bases remaining between them. CDR1 and CDR2 from the germline V gene are MNHEY and SVGAGI. CDR3 sequence reads: CASSYSTGDYGYTF. The CDR3 bases are TGTGCCAGCAGTTACTCGACGGGAGACTATGGCTACACCTTC.

This clonotype was seen repeatedly, ten times or more. This chain connects TRBV4-3 to TRBJ1-5; D is perhaps TRBD1 (5 bases). Trimming cost V 0 bases and J 4 bases, with 10 bases left between them. The CDR3 spans 15 residues. CDR1 LGHNA and CDR2 YSLEER come from the germline V gene. For the CDR3, the DNA is TGCGCCAGCAGCCAAGATGCGGGGGAGAATCAGCCCCAGCATTTT. Amino acid sequence: CASSQDAGENQPQHF.

In its sample, this clonotype was seen many times. The chain employs TRBV20-1 and TRBJ2-7; tentatively, D is TRBD1 (5 bases). V gave up 3 bases and J gave up 4 bases, with 19 bases separating them. This CDR3 is built from 15 residues. Germline CDR1 reads DFQATT; CDR2 reads SNEGSKA (reference sequence). For the CDR3, the DNA is TGCAGTGCTAGTCATTATCGTCGTAGGGGTTACGAGCAGTACTTC. Residues: CSASHYRRRGYEQYF.

V usage is TRBV7-6 and J usage is TRBJ2-7; D may be TRBD1 or TRBD2 (5 bases each). CDR3 length: 15 residues. Germline CDR1 SGHVS, CDR2 FNYEAQ. V dropped 5 bases and J dropped 7 bases, with 21 bases sitting between them. The CDR3 coding sequence is TGTGCCAGCAGCCCAGCCGGGGCAGGGCTTCGGGAGCAGTACTTC. Translating gives CASSPAGAGLREQYF.

The sample holds one count of this clonotype. This chain joins TRBV28 and TRBJ1-1; D is uncertain. CDR3 length equals 15 residues. Germline CDR1 and CDR2: MDHEN and SYDVKM. Trimming shortened V by 6 bases and J by 1 base, and 15 bases separated the two germline ends. CDR3 bases: TGTGCCAGCAGCCCGGGGAACCGGGGGAACACTGAAGCTTTCTTT. It translates to CASSPGNRGNTEAFF. The full variable domain, with the rest looked up from reference TRBV28 and TRBJ1-1, is DVKVTQSSRYLVKRTGEKVFLECVQDMDHENMFWYRQDPGLGLRLIYFSYDVKMKEKGDIPEGYSVSREKKERFSLILESASTNQTSMYLCASSPGNRGNTEAFFGQGTRLTVV.

The rearrangement joins TRBV7-8 to TRBJ2-5; the D gene is possibly TRBD1 (8 bases). The DNA end favors TRBJ2-7, so the J call may be wrong. This CDR3 has 18 amino acids. From germline, CDR1 is SGHVS and CDR2 FQNEAQ. The CDR3: CASSLVGGVPGQAHEQYF. The CDR3, as DNA: TGTGCCAGCAGCTTAGTTGGGGGGGTACCGGGACAGGCCCACGAGCAGTACTTC.

The chain is built from TRBV12-3 or TRBV12-4 and TRBJ2-7, with TRBD1 matching 7 bases. The CDR3 totals 13 residues. With V trimmed by 6 bases and J by 4 bases, 6 bases remained unmatched. The CDR3: CASSTGQKYEQYF. The CDR3 DNA reads TGTGCCAGCAGCACGGGACAGAAATACGAGCAGTACTTC.

The rearrangement uses TRBV20-1 and TRBJ2-1; 10 nucleotides align to TRBD2. There are 16 residues in the CDR3. V gave up 1 base and J gave up 2 bases; unmatched junction bases: 5. Germline V gene sequence: CDR1 DFQATT, CDR2 SNEGSKA (reference sequence). DNA of the CDR3: TGCAGTGCTAGAGTCCTAGCGGGAGAAACCTACAATGAGCAGTTCTTC. Translated, it gives CSARVLAGETYNEQFF.

The chain joins TRBV3-1 to TRBJ2-2, with D perhaps matching TRBD2 (6 bases). The CDR3 is 17 residues long. In germline, CDR1 is LGHDT, CDR2 YNNKEL (reference sequence). Trimming stripped 4 bases from V and 1 base from J, with 16 bases between. The CDR3 bases are TGTGCCAGCAGCCCATTAGGAGGGCTGAGGAACACCGGGGAGCTGTTTTTT. Translation: CASSPLGGLRNTGELFF.